This T cell receptor beta chain was sequenced for a study of shared clonotypes between healthy human individuals. Measured with immunoSEQ multiplex PCR; TCRdb has only the in-frame clones, and not every one. The sample records millions of clones, 85% to 95% being singletons. Every one of the donors was a Caucasian adult that lived in Nashville, Tennessee. Unmatched junction bases numbered 4, after V lost 0 bases and J lost 2 bases. Germline loops: CDR1 SGDLS, CDR2 YYNGEE. The CDR3 consists of 16 residues. The gene calls are TRBV9 and TRBJ2-1; 8 bases match TRBD1. The sample taken for sequencing was naive CD4+ T cells sorted from blood. As to subset: CD45RA+ positively selected. This receptor was taken from a man younger than 35 in good health. The CDR3 nucleotides are TGTGCCAGCAGCGTAGGGGCAGGGGGCACCTACAATGAGCAGTTCTTC. Translated: CASSVGAGGTYNEQFF. The full variable domain, rest sourced from reference TRBV9 and TRBJ2-1, is DSGVTQTPKHLITATGQRVTLRCSPRSGDLSVYWYQQSLDQGLQFLIQYYNGEERAKGNILERFSAQQFPDLHSELNLSSLELGDSALYFCASSVGAGGTYNEQFFGPGTRLTVL.